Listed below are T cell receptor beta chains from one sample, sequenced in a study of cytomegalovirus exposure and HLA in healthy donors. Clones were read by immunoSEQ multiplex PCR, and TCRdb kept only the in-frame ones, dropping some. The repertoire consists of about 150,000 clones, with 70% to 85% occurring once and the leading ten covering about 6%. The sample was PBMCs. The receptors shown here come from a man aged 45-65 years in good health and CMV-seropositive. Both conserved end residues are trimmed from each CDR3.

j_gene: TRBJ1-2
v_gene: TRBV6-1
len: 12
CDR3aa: ASSEARTTYGYT

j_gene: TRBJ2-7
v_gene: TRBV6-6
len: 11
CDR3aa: ASKRDRTYEQY

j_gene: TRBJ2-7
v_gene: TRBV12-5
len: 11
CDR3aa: ASASGSPYEQY

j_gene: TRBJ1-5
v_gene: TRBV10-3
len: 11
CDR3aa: AISNTGLESQH

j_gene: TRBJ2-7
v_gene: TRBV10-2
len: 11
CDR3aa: ASSEQQSYEQY

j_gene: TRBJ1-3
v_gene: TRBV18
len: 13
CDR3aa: ASSSDRTSGNTIY

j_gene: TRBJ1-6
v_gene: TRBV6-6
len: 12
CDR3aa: ASIMRTQGSPLH

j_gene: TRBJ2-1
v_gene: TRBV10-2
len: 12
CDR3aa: ASSDRVNLNEQF

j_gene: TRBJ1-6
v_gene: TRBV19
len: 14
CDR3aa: ASSPAQPGYNSPLH

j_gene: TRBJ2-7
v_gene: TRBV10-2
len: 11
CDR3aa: ASMGQGVYEQY

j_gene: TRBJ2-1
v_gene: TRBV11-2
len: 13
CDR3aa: ASSSPGTGNNEQF

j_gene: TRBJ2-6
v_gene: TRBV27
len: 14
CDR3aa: ASSNQQGSGANVLT

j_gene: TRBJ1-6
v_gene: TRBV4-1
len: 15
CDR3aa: ASSQEWGQTYNSPLH

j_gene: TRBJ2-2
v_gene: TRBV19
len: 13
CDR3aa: ASRRGGTYTGELF

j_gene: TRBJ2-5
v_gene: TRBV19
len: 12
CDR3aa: ASTGLGAGETQY

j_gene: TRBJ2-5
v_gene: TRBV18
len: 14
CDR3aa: ASSPLGTAEQETQY